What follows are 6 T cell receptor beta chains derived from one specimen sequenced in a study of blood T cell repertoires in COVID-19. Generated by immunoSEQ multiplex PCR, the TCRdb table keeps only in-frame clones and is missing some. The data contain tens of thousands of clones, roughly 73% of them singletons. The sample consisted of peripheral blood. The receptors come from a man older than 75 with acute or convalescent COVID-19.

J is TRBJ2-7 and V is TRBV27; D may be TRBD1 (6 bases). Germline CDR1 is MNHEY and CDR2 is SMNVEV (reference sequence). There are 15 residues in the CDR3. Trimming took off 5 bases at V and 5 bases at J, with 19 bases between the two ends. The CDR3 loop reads CASSRTVGIGNEQYF. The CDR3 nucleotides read TGTGCCAGCAGTCGGACAGTGGGGATTGGAAACGAGCAGTACTTC.

This chain's CDR3 is CASSSKGQRGTAKNIQYF. DNA of the CDR3: TGTGCCAGCAGTTCCAAGGGGCAGCGGGGCACAGCCAAAAACATTCAGTACTTC. This chain links TRBV28 with TRBJ2-4, with TRBD2 identical over 7 bases. Losses at the gene ends were 4 bases for V and 0 bases for J; bases not matched to a gene: 12. Germline CDR1 is MDHEN and CDR2 is SYDVKM. CDR3 length: 18 residues.

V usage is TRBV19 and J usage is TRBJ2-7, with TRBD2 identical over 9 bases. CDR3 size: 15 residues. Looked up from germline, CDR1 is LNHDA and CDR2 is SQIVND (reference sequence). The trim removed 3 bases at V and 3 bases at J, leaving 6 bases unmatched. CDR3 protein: CASSIGLARGYEQYF. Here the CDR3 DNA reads TGTGCCAGTAGTATCGGACTAGCGAGGGGCTACGAGCAGTACTTC. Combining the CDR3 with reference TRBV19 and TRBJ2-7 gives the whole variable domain DGGITQSPKYLFRKEGQNVTLSCEQNLNHDAMYWYRQDPGQGLRLIYYSQIVNDFQKGDIAEGYSVSREKKESFPLTVTSAQKNPTAFYLCASSIGLARGYEQYFGPGTRLTVT.

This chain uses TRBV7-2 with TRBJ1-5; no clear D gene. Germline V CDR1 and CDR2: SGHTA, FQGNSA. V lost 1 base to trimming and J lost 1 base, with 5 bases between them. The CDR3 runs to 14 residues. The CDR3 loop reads CASSLGQSNQPQHF. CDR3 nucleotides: TGTGCCAGCAGCTTAGGGCAGAGCAATCAGCCCCAGCATTTT.

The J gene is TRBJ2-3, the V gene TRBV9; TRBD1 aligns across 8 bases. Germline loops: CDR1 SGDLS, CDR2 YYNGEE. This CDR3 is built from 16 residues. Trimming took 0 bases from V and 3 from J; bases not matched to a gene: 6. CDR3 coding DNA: TGTGCCAGCAGCGTAGGTGGGACAGGTCTGACAGATACGCAGTATTTT. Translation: CASSVGGTGLTDTQYF.

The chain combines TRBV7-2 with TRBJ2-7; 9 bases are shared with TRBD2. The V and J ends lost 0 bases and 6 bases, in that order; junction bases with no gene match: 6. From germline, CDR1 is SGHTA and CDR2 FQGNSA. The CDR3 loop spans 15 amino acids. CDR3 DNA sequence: TGTGCCAGCAGCTTAGCGGGTCTAGCGGGACGCGAGCAGTACTTC. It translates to CASSLAGLAGREQYF.